This entry lists 11 T cell receptor beta chains sequenced from one sample in a study of Graves' ophthalmopathy and Graves' hyperthyroidism. Amplified material comprised TCR beta CDR3 regions derived from RNA transcripts. HTBI primers served in a first-round RT-PCR, which a second-round multiplex PCR followed. MiXCR, applied by TCRdb to the multiplex PCR reads, yields one record per CDR3 protein. The top ten hold approximately 6.5% of the sample, which has 600,000 to 650,000 distinct CDR3 sequences, around a fifth seen once. The sequenced sample was peripheral blood. These receptors originate from a woman aged 18 to 35 with stable Graves' hyperthyroidism. Some clones in this sample may be carry-over from other donors' samples.

V and J are TRBV2 and TRBJ1-1, with 8 nucleotides matching TRBD1. The CDR3 spans 16 residues. Germline CDR1 reads SNHLY; CDR2 reads FYNNEI. Losses at the gene ends were 2 bases for V and 3 bases for J; bases not matched to a gene: 8. The CDR3 sequence is CASSESTGGGYTEAFF. For the CDR3, the DNA is TGTGCCAGCAGTGAATCAACAGGGGGAGGGTACACTGAAGCTTTCTTT.

The genes are TRBV6-1 and TRBJ1-1; D is unclear. Trimming left V 8 bases short and J 1 base short, with 14 bases between. This CDR3 is built from 14 residues. In germline, CDR1 is MNHNS, CDR2 SASEGT. The DNA of the CDR3 is TGTGCCAGCGGATTCAGCGGGCGGAACACTGAAGCTTTCTTT. Translating gives CASGFSGRNTEAFF.

For this clonotype: This may be a read error, as it is one base from a much larger clone. The final CDR3 position lacks the conserved phenylalanine or tryptophan, pointing to a likely read error. The rearrangement joins TRBV12-3 or TRBV12-4 to TRBJ2-7, with 8 bases matching TRBD2. V dropped 8 bases and J dropped 2; count of bases not matched to a gene: 2. The CDR3 contains 12 residues. The CDR3 region is CASAGGPYEQYY. In nucleotides, the CDR3 is TGTGCCAGCGCGGGGGGACCCTACGAGCAGTACTAC.

CDR3 protein: CATSSSGQNNSPLHF. Written as DNA, the CDR3 is TGTGCCACCAGCAGTAGCGGACAAAATAATTCACCCCTCCACTTT. This chain uses TRBV15 with TRBJ1-6; a weak D match, TRBD1 (5 bases). The CDR3 covers 15 residues. V shed 3 bases and J shed 5 bases, with 11 bases lying between them. CDR1 and CDR2 from the germline V gene are LNHNV and YYDKDF (reference sequence).

CDR3: CASSTGTGKGEQYF. For the CDR3, the DNA is TGTGCCAGCAGTACTGGGACAGGGAAAGGCGAGCAGTACTTC. The chain joins TRBV6-5 to TRBJ2-7, with TRBD1 matching 9 bases. Germline V lookup: CDR1 MNHEY, CDR2 SVGAGI. The ends lost 5 bases at V and 6 bases at J; junction bases unmatched: 8. This CDR3 is 14 amino acids long.

This clonotype has ten or more counts. The rearrangement joins TRBV7-9 to TRBJ1-1; D gene ambiguous. The CDR3 has 12 amino acids. Looked up from germline, CDR1 is SEHNR and CDR2 is FQNEAQ (reference sequence). Deletions cut 3 bases from V and 7 bases from J, with 9 bases between. The CDR3 region is CASSFGRGEAFF. In DNA form, the CDR3 reads TGTGCCAGCAGCTTTGGCCGGGGTGAAGCTTTCTTT.

This chain joins TRBV6-1 and TRBJ1-2; 7 bases are a match to TRBD1. V was clipped by 6 bases and J by 7 bases; unmatched bases: 8. Germline values: CDR1 MNHNS, CDR2 SASEGT. The CDR3 extends over 13 amino acids. The CDR3 DNA reads TGTGCCAGCAGACGGGACAGAGTATTTGGCTACACCTTC. It codes for CASRRDRVFGYTF.

For this clonotype: A much more abundant neighbour one base away suggests this may be a read error. This sequence joins TRBV30 and TRBJ2-5; D is possibly TRBD1 (6 bases). The CDR3 loop spans 13 amino acids. Germline lookup yields CDR1 GTSNPN and CDR2 SVGIG (reference sequence). Trimming shortened V by 0 bases and J by 6 bases, and 11 bases separated the two germline ends. The CDR3 protein is CAWSVGQLQTQYF. Here the CDR3 DNA reads TGTGCCTGGAGTGTGGGACAACTCCAGACCCAGTACTTC.

This clonotype was recorded at least ten times. V is TRBV15 and J is TRBJ2-7, with a tentative D call TRBD2 (7 bases). The CDR3 covers 16 residues. Germline loops: CDR1 LNHNV, CDR2 YYDKDF (reference sequence). The germline V and J ends were trimmed by 4 bases and 0 bases, with 16 bases remaining between them. In nucleotides, the CDR3 is TGTGCCACCAGCAAAGGGGGGGAGTGGTCCTCCTACGAGCAGTACTTC. This sequence encodes CATSKGGEWSSYEQYF.

This clonotype was detected many times. The V gene is TRBV11-2, the J gene TRBJ2-7, with no clear D. This CDR3 is built from 16 residues. Deletions cut 1 base from V and 2 bases from J, with 15 bases between. CDR1 is SGHAT, CDR2 FQNNGV, per germline. The CDR3 sequence is CASSLGSDFLTYEQYF. The CDR3 bases are TGTGCCAGCAGCTTAGGGTCTGACTTTTTAACCTACGAGCAGTACTTC.

In its sample, this clonotype was seen many times. CDR3 sequence: CASSLDMLGQYF. The CDR3 nucleotides read TGTGCCAGCAGCTTAGATATGCTAGGCCAGTACTTC. The chain employs TRBV7-2 and TRBJ2-5, with unresolved D. Germline values: CDR1 SGHTA, CDR2 FQGNSA. The CDR3 runs 12 residues. Deletions cut 1 base from V and 10 bases from J, with 10 bases between.